This TCR beta chain was sequenced in a study of T-cell reconstitution after alpha-beta-depleted transplantation in children. The study's findings and limits: Where alpha-beta T cells came from about two months after transplant was reportedly several hundred expanded graft clones.

Comments on this clonotype: Its antigen remains unidentified.

Construction of the TCRbeta library involved unique molecular identifiers. MiXCR, applied by TCRdb to the PCR reads, yields one record per CDR3 protein. The table has 900,000 or so distinct CDR3 sequences, roughly 15% seen once; the top ten hold about 4.6%. V dropped 7 bases and J dropped 2 bases, with 12 bases sitting between them. The germline gives CDR1 MDHEN, CDR2 SYDVKM. The CDR3 contains 13 residues. The sample here was PBMCs, mostly from graft donor cells, taken 360 days after TCRalphabeta/CD19-depleted stem cell transplant. The receptor was isolated from a male patient aged 10 to 17 who had a stem cell transplant for acute lymphoblastic leukemia, so the T cells may come from the graft donor. This chain joins TRBV28 and TRBJ2-7, with D possibly matching TRBD1 (5 bases). The CDR3 reads CASKHDSTYEQYF. The CDR3 DNA sequence: TGTGCCAGCAAACACGACAGCACCTACGAGCAGTACTTC. The whole variable domain, remainder taken from reference TRBV28 and TRBJ2-7, is DVKVTQSSRYLVKRTGEKVFLECVQDMDHENMFWYRQDPGLGLRLIYFSYDVKMKEKGDIPEGYSVSREKKERFSLILESASTNQTSMYLCASKHDSTYEQYFGPGTRLTVT.